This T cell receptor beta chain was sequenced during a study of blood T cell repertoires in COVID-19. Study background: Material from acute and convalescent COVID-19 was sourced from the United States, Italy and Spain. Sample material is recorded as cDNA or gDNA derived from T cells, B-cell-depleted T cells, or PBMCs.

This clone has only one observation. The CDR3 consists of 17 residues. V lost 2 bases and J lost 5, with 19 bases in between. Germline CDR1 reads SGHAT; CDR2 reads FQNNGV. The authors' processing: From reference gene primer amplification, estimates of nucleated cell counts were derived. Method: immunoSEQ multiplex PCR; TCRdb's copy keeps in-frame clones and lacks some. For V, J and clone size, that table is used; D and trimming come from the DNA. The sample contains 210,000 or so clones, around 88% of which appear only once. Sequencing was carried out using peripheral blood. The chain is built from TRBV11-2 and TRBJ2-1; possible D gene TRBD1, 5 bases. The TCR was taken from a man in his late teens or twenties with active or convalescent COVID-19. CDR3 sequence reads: CASSLRLGPETHNEQFF. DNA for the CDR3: TGTGCCAGCAGCTTACGTCTGGGGCCGGAGACCCACAATGAGCAGTTCTTC.